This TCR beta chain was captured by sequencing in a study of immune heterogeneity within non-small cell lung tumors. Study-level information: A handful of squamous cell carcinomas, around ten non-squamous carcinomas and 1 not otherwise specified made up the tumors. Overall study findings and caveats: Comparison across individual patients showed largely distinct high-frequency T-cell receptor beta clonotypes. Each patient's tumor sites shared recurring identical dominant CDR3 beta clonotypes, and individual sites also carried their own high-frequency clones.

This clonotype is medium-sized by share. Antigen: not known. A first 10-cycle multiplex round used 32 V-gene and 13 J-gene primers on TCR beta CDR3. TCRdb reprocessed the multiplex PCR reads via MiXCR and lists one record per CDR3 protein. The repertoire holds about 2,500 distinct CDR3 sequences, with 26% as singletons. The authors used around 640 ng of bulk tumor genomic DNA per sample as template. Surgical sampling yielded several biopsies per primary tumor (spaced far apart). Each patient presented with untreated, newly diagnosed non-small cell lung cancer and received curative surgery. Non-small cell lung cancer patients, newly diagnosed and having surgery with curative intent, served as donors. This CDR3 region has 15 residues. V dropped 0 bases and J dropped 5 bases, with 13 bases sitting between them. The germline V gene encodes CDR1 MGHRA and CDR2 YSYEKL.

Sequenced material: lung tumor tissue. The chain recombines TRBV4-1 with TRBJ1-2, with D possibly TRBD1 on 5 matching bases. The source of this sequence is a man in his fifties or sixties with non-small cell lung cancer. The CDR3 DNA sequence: TGCGCCAGCAGCCAAGACCCGACAGCAAGATATGGCTACACCTTC. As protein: CASSQDPTARYGYTF.